This T cell receptor (beta chain) emerged from a study of Graves' ophthalmopathy and Graves' hyperthyroidism (dated by TCRdb to 2016 to 2018). About the study as a whole: Peripheral blood was collected at initial diagnosis, before any treatment. To tell Graves' ophthalmopathy apart from Graves' hyperthyroidism, and to predict which patients would progress to ophthalmopathy, the study relied on TCR beta repertoire signatures. In total, approximately 140 blood samples were TCR-sequenced: fewer than 50 ophthalmopathy, 75 hyperthyroidism and some 17 hyperthyroidism-to-ophthalmopathy patients. To explore V-J signatures distinguishing ophthalmopathy from hyperthyroidism, a discovery set of 100 patients (roughly 44 ophthalmopathy, about 57 stable hyperthyroidism) was enrolled. An independent validation cohort was composed of 18 hyperthyroidism patients and approximately 15 patients who later progressed from hyperthyroidism to ophthalmopathy. In roughly six hyperthyroidism patients, T-cell repertoires of thyroid tissue and blood were compared. Following sample collection, hyperthyroidism patients were given methimazole at a starting dose of 30 mg daily, and ophthalmopathy patients were given high-dose intravenous methylprednisolone. The 90 to 100 discovery patients were randomly divided into training and test sets at a 7:3 ratio.

Ophthalmopathy patients were characterized by moderately to severely active disease, a Clinical Activity Score of at least 3, a NOSPECS grade of at least 4, and a disease duration under 3 months. Patients with other autoimmune diseases, uncontrolled infections, pregnancy or lactation were excluded. Clinical symptoms, serum thyroxine, TRAb, thyroid ultrasound and orbital computed tomography formed the basis of the diagnosis. Ficoll-Paque density gradient centrifugation was used to isolate PBMCs from 10 ml of fresh peripheral blood. Total RNA was extracted with Trizol reagent and quality-checked on an Agilent 2100 Bioanalyzer. Findings and caveats that apply to the study as a whole: Sample size was not predetermined statistically, and investigators were not blinded to group allocation. Most expanded thyroid clonotypes with frequency above 0.001 were also detected in blood, suggesting blood repertoires may reflect the thyroid immune response. In validation, the model predicted ophthalmopathy progression with about 70% sensitivity and about 73% specificity; roughly 12 predicted patients were CT-confirmed with GO in a median of approximately 6.2 months. In cross-validation, the 13-signature model distinguished ophthalmopathy from stable hyperthyroidism with around 90% sensitivity and around 84% specificity, while in the test set the corresponding values were about 79% and 69%.

The CDR3 sequence holds 14 residues, the cysteine and phenylalanine included. Of the read, only the CDR3 DNA is kept; its 42 bases are in frame from base 1. CDR1 and CDR2 are read off the germline V gene as KGHSH and LQKENI. V is reduced by 4 bases and J by 2 bases, leaving a spacing of 9 bases between them. This clonotype occurred many times. Its recognized antigen is unknown. The input lacks base qualities; no much larger clone sits a single base away. For repertoire sequencing, TCR beta CDR3 regions were amplified from RNA transcripts. The first round of RT-PCR was done with HTBI primers and the Qiagen OneStep RT-PCR kit, and was followed by a second round of multiplex PCR, then size selection and purification. Sequencing of the libraries was carried out on an Illumina HiSeq2000 in paired-end mode with 100 bp reads. The source study handled its data this way. SOAPnuke was used for read processing, and reads with adapters, uncalled bases, a mean Phred below 15, or no exact constant-primer or identifier match were discarded. COPE v1.2.5 was used to merge high-quality paired reads. Each unique nucleotide sequence was treated as a clonotype, and MiTCR v1.1 was used to align the clonotypes to the IMGT TRB V, D and J references. The analysis was limited to V-J combinations with a frequency above 0.0001, which together covered approximately 99% of repertoires. For each V-J combination, a TCR clonal expansion and chaos score was defined as the ratio of F50 clonal expansion to chaos observed in the TCRdist matrix. Welch's t-statistics and random forest were used to reduce features to 10 to 15 V-J combinations, which were fed into a naive Bayes classifier. The similarity between thyroid and blood repertoires was quantified using the Morisita-Horn index. TCRdb's own reprocessing of the public reads used fastp at Q25 and MiXCR and kept productive beta chains. A single entry per CDR3 protein holds the most common genes and DNA from its merged rows. TCRdb, not the authors, supplied the V and J calls. This sample gives under 200,000 distinct CDR3 sequences in total; less than 45% of them show up just once. The ten largest clones add up to 5.8% of the sample.

This TCR was sampled from a woman between 40 and 50 years old with Graves' ophthalmopathy. Donor details come from another sample of the same person, matched by shared clones. The chain is encoded by TRBV18 joined to TRBJ1-5, with the D segment identity uncertain. Sequenced: peripheral blood. The CDR3 reads CASSRGEGNQPQHF. The nucleotides are TGTGCCAGCTCACGGGGAGAGGGCAATCAGCCCCAGCATTTT.